This T cell receptor (beta chain) was sequenced during a study of T cell responses to AZD1222 COVID-19 vaccine (dated by TCRdb to about 2021). With regard to the full study: TCR sequencing covered more than 230 trial participants: around 210 given two doses of AZD1222 and 26 given two doses of MenACWY control vaccine. Enrollment into the trials was organized by age into subgroups of 18-55, 56-69 and 70-plus years, and those subgroups contained approximately 150, 30 and 60 TCR-sequenced participants, respectively.

What this sample's time point label stands for: about 28 days (+/-7) after the second vaccine dose. AZD1222 recipients with second doses at about 4 weeks or about 12 weeks were pooled, because spike-specific TCR depth and breadth did not differ between schedules. Vaccinee samples came from UK trials COV001 and COV002, including a single-blind randomized controlled phase 2/3 trial of AZD1222 (ChAdOx1 nCoV-19) in healthy adults. For TCRbeta chain sequencing, PBMC samples from trial participants were taken at day 0 and at day 28 after the second dose. This clone was observed once. Its antigen remains unidentified. The record has no base qualities; no much larger clone is one base away. Results the study describes overall, beyond this receptor: The 56-69-year group was small, and its depth increase did not reach significance, likely because of low power. Participants were mostly white British, with more females than males. The authors suggested clonal diversity may have been underestimated. Conclusions about previously exposed vaccinees are limited because only six or seven AZD1222 recipients were SARS-CoV-2 seropositive at baseline. Reportedly, almost half of the unique spike-specific TCRs recognized epitopes lying outside the regions that are mutated in the B.1.351 and B.1.1.7 variants. Because no samples from the day 14 peak response were available, repertoires could be characterized only after the peak T cell response. A significant rise in spike-specific TCR breadth and depth was observed after two AZD1222 doses relative to day 0 and relative to MenACWY recipients. The vaccine-associated CD4 TCRs covered the entire spike protein, and the dominant responses fell in regions 160-218 and 743-854.

The germline V gene (reference sequence) yields SGHNT for CDR1 and YYREEE for CDR2. Between the V and J ends, shortened by 0 bases and 6 bases respectively, the junction contains 15 bases. Taken from cysteine to phenylalanine, the CDR3 has 15 residues. Of all the DNA, just the CDR3 is kept, 45 bases in frame from base 1. The CDR3 regions of human TCRbeta chains were analyzed by immunosequencing. On the authors' methods: Repertoire TCRs were checked for matches against a reference library of SARS-CoV-2-specific TCRs that had been generated using the MIRA antigen-specificity platform. Breadth was defined as the fraction of unique TCRs that were SARS-CoV-2-associated. Depth was defined as the fraction of total T cells that were SARS-CoV-2-associated. Using the MIRA data, each spike-specific TCR was mapped to the spike region that the TCR reacts to and placed in a CD4 or CD8 class. Log10-transformed breadth and depth values were compared by one-way ANOVA with Sidak's multiple comparisons tests. The table comes from immuneACCESS by way of TCRdb, which keeps in-frame sequences with V and J called. Part of the clones is missing from these tables; in studies checked, under half for an unresolved V gene and the rest for unknown reasons. The D gene and trimming were derived from the DNA, and the V and J assignments and clone size from that table. This sample has 120,000 to 150,000 clones in its table, and approximately 91% of those were observed once. Together, the top ten hold 3.8% of the sample.

This chain is built from TRBV5-4 and TRBJ1-1; tentative D gene TRBD1, with 6 bases matching. The receptor was derived from an adult who received the AZD1222 COVID-19 vaccine. The input for sequencing was peripheral blood, taken 28 days after the second AZD1222 dose. The CDR3 region has the sequence CASSLAGGGVPEAFF. The DNA is TGTGCCAGCAGCTTGGCCGGAGGGGGGGTCCCTGAAGCTTTCTTT.